This T cell receptor (beta chain) is drawn from a study of Ad26.COV2.S vaccination and SARS-CoV-2 variants. Study background: Intramuscular Ad26.COV2.S doses were given once or twice, 56 days apart.

Points from the study as a whole: Non-spike TCR breadth did not differ much between vaccine and placebo recipients. Compared with placebo recipients, vaccine recipients had higher spike-specific TCR breadth.

On this clone itself: Its target is not known.

The treatment was: about 20 received Ad26.COV2.S at low or high dose, single or two shots; about 5 received placebo; per-sample allocation not given. Samples were taken on day 63 after the first vaccine or placebo injection. V lost 11 bases, J lost 6 bases, and 14 bases stayed unmatched. The germline CDR1 and CDR2 sequences are MNHEY and SVGAGI. There are 14 residues in the CDR3. Profiling relied on immunoSEQ multiplex PCR, and the TCRdb table lists in-frame clones only, not all of them. The sample lists roughly 700,000 clones, around 89% occurring once. This TCR came from a person between 18 and 65 years old who received the Ad26.COV2.S COVID-19 vaccine or a placebo. The chain is built from TRBV6-5 and TRBJ2-7; 9 bases fit TRBD1. The sample was peripheral blood, taken in a trial of Ad26.COV2.S vaccine versus placebo. CDR3 DNA sequence: TGTGCCGCCCAGTTGGGGACAGGGACTATCGAGCAGTACTTC. Its translation is CAAQLGTGTIEQYF.